This T cell receptor (beta chain) emerged from a study of regulatory T cells in long-lasting Graves disease. CDR3-region Arm-PCR and iRepertoire HTBI primers produced the TCR beta libraries. MiXCR, run by TCRdb on the multiplex PCR reads, gives a single entry per CDR3 protein. The table shows approximately 500,000 distinct CDR3 sequences, with about 22% occurring only once. The time point denotes: persistent/refractory GD, antithyroid drugs over 5 years with positive TRAb. Generation of the TCR library employed RNA extracted from PBMCs. V was cut by 5 bases and J by 7 bases, with 9 bases left in between. Germline values: CDR1 DFQATT, CDR2 SNEGSKA (reference sequence). There are 12 residues in the CDR3.

The chain combines TRBV20-1 with TRBJ1-6; D is uncertain. The sequence derives from a female donor with Graves disease. The source material was peripheral blood mononuclear cells (PBMCs), sampled when the disease was refractory, from a patient treated with antithyroid drugs. CDR3 sequence: CSALLGNSPLHF. As DNA, the CDR3 is TGCAGTGCTTTACTTGGGAATTCACCCCTCCACTTT.